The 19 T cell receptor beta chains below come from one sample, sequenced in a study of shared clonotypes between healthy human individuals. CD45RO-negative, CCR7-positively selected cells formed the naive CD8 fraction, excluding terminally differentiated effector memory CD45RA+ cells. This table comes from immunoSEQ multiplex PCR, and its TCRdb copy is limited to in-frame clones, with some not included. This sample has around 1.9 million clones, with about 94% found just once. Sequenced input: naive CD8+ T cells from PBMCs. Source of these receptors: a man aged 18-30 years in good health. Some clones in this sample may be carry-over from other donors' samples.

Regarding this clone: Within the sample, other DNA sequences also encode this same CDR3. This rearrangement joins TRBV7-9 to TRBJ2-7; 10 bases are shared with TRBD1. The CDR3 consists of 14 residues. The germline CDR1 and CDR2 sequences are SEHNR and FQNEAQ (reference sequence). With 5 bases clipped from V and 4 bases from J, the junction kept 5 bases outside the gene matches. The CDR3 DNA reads TGTGCCAGCAGCCCGGACAGGGGGGGGTACGAGCAGTACTTC. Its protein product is CASSPDRGGYEQYF. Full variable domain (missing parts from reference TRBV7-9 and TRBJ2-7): DTGVSQNPRHKITKRGQNVTFRCDPISEHNRLYWYRQTLGQGPEFLTYFQNEAQLEKSRLLSDRFSAERPKGSFSTLEIQRTEQGDSAMYLCASSPDRGGYEQYFGPGTRLTVT.

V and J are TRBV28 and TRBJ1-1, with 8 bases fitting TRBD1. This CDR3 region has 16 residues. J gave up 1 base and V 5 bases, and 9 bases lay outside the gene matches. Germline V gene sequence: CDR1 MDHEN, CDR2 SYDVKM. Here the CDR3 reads CASSPWTGMANTEAFF. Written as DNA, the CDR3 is TGTGCCAGCAGTCCATGGACAGGGATGGCGAACACTGAAGCTTTCTTT. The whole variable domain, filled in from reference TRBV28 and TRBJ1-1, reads DVKVTQSSRYLVKRTGEKVFLECVQDMDHENMFWYRQDPGLGLRLIYFSYDVKMKEKGDIPEGYSVSREKKERFSLILESASTNQTSMYLCASSPWTGMANTEAFFGQGTRLTVV.

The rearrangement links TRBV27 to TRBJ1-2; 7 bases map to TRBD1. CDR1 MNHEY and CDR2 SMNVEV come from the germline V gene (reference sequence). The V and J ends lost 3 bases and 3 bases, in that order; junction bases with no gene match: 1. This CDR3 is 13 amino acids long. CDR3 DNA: TGTGCCAGCAGTTTTGGACAGGACTATGGCTACACCTTC. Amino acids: CASSFGQDYGYTF.

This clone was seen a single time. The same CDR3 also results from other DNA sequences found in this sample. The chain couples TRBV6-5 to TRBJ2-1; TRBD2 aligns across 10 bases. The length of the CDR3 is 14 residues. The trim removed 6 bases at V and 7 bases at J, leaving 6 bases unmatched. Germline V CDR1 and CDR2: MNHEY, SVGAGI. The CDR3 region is CASRTGLAVNEQFF. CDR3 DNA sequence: TGTGCCAGCAGAACTGGACTAGCGGTTAATGAGCAGTTCTTC.

The CDR3 spells CATSRVEGATGELFF. The CDR3 region has the DNA TGTGCCACCAGCAGAGTTGAGGGCGCAACCGGGGAGCTGTTTTTT. This chain links TRBV15 with TRBJ2-2; TRBD2 is a possible D gene (5 bases). Germline assignment: CDR1 LNHNV and CDR2 YYDKDF (reference sequence). This CDR3 is 15 amino acids long. V dropped 1 base and J dropped 5 bases, with 11 bases sitting between them. The full variable domain, with the rest looked up from reference TRBV15 and TRBJ2-2, is DAMVIQNPRYQVTQFGKPVTLSCSQTLNHNVMYWYQQKSSQAPKLLFHYYDKDFNNEADTPDNFQSRRPNTSFCFLDIRSPGLGDTAMYLCATSRVEGATGELFFGEGSRLTVL.

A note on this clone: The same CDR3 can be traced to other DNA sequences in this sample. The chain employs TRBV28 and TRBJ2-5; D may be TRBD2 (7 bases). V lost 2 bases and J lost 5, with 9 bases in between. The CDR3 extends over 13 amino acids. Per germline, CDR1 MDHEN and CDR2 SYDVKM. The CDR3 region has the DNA TGTGCCAGCAGTTTAGAGGGGGGGGAGACCCAGTACTTC. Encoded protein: CASSLEGGETQYF.

In DNA form, the CDR3 reads TGTGCCAGCCGGGGGCCTGGTGACAGGCGGGCCTACGAGCAGTACTTC. This sequence encodes CASRGPGDRRAYEQYF. The gene calls are TRBV2 and TRBJ2-7; D may be TRBD1 or TRBD2 (6 bases each). Germline V gene data show CDR1 as SNHLY and CDR2 as FYNNEI. The CDR3 covers 16 residues. V lost 8 bases and J lost 2, with 22 bases in between.

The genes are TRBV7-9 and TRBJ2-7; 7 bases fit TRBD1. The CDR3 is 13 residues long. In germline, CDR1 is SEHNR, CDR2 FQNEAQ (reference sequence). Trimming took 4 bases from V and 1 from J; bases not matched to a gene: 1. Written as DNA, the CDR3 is TGTGCCAGCAGCTCGACAGGGTCCTACGAGCAGTACTTC. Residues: CASSSTGSYEQYF.

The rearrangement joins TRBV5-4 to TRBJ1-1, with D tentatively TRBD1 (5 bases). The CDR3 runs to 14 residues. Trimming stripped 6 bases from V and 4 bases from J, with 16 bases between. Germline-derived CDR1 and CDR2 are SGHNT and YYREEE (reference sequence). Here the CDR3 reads CASIPMGPGTEAFF. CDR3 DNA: TGTGCCAGCATCCCCATGGGGCCGGGCACTGAAGCTTTCTTT.

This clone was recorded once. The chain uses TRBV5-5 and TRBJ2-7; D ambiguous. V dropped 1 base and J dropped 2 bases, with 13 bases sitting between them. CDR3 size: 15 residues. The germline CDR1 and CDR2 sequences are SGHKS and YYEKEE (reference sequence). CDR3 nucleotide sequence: TGTGCCAGCAGCTTGTGGCAGGAATTAACCTACGAGCAGTACTTC. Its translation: CASSLWQELTYEQYF.

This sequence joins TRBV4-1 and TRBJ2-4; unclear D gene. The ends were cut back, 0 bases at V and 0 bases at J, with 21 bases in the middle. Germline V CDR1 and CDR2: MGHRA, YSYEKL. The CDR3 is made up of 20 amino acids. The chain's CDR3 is CASSQEVPAGYPLAKNIQYF. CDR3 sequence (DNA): TGCGCCAGCAGCCAAGAAGTACCAGCCGGATACCCTCTAGCCAAAAACATTCAGTACTTC.

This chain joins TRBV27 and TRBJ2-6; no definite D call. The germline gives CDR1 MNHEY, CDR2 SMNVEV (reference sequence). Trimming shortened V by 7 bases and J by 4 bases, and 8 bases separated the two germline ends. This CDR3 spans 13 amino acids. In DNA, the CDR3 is TGTGCCAGCACCGACATAGGGGCCAACGTCCTGACTTTC. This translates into CASTDIGANVLTF.

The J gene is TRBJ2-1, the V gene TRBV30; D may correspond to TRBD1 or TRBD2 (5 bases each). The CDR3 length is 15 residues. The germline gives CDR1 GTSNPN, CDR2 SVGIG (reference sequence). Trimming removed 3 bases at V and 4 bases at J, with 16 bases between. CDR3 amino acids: CAWSGAVIPYNEQFF. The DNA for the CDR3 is TGTGCCTGGAGCGGGGCAGTAATACCATACAATGAGCAGTTCTTC. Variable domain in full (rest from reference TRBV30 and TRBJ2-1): SQTIHQWPATLVQPVGSPLSLECTVEGTSNPNLYWYRQAAGRGLQLLFYSVGIGQISSEVPQNLSASRPQDRQFILSSKKLLLSDSGFYLCAWSGAVIPYNEQFFGPGTRLTVL.

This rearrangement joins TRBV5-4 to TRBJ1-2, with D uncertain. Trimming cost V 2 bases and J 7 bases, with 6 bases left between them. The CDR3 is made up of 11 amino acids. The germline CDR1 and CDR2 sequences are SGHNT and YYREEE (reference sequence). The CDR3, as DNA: TGTGCCAGCAGCTTTTGGGGTGGCTACACCTTC. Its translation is CASSFWGGYTF.

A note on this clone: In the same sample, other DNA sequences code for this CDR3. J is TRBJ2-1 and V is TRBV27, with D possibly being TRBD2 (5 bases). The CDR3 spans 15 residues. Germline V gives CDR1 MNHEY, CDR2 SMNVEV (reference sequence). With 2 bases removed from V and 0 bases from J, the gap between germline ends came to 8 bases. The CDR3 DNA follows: TGTGCCAGCAGTTTACGAACTAGCTCCTACAATGAGCAGTTCTTC. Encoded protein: CASSLRTSSYNEQFF.

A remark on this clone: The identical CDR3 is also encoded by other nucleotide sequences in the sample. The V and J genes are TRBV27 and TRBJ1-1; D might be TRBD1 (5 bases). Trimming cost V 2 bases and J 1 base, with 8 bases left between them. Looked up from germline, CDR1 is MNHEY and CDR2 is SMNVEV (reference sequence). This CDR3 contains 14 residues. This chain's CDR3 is CASSLVQGNTEAFF. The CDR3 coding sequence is TGTGCCAGCAGTTTAGTTCAGGGGAACACTGAAGCTTTCTTT.

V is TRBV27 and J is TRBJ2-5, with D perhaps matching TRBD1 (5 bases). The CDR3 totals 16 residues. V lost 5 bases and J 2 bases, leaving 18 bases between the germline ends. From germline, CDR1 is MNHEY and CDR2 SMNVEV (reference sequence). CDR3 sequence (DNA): TGTGCCAGCAGTCCCCTGACAGATTACTTTCAAGAGACCCAGTACTTC. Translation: CASSPLTDYFQETQYF.

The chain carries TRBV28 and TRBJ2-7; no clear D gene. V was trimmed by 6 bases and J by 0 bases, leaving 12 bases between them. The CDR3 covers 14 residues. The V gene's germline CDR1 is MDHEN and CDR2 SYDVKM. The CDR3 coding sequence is TGTGCCAGCAGACCGCGTACAAACTCCTACGAGCAGTACTTC. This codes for CASRPRTNSYEQYF.

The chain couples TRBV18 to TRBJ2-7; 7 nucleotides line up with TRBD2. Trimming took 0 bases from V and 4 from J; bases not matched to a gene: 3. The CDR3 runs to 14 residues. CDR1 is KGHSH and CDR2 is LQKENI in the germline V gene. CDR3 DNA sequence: TGTGCCAGCTCACCACCGCGGGAGAGTTACGAGCAGTACTTC. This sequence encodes CASSPPRESYEQYF.